Below, 15 T cell receptor beta chains from the same sample are listed, as sequenced in a study of T cell changes during pregnancy in multiple sclerosis. Sequencing was performed with immunoSEQ multiplex PCR; in TCRdb, only in-frame clones are kept and a portion is missing. The sample consists of about 65,000 clones, 85% to 95% of them appearing once. Specimen: CD8+ T cells from peripheral blood mononuclear cells, collected in the third trimester of pregnancy. These TCRs come from a female donor in good health, enrolled as a control in a pregnancy study.

This rearrangement joins TRBV2 to TRBJ1-1, with D perhaps TRBD1 (6 bases). Germline V gene data show CDR1 as SNHLY and CDR2 as FYNNEI. Trimming stripped 5 bases from V and 1 base from J, with 14 bases between. CDR3 length: 15 amino acids. This CDR3 is CASSTGQGWNTEAFF. CDR3 DNA sequence: TGTGCCAGCAGTACAGGGCAGGGCTGGAACACTGAAGCTTTCTTT.

The V call is TRBV28, the J call TRBJ1-2, with a weak D call TRBD1 (6 bases). The germline V gene encodes CDR1 MDHEN and CDR2 SYDVKM. Trimming cost V 6 bases and J 3 bases, with 17 bases left between them. The length of the CDR3 is 15 residues. CDR3 protein: CASRPDRPPHYGYTF. The CDR3 coding sequence is TGTGCCAGCAGGCCCGACAGGCCACCCCACTATGGCTACACCTTC.

In this sample, this clone turned up a few times. The chain combines TRBV12-5 with TRBJ1-1; weak D call: TRBD1 (6 bases). Looked up from germline, CDR1 is LGHNT and CDR2 is FRNRAP. V shed 2 bases and J shed 1 base, with 14 bases lying between them. This CDR3 comprises 16 residues. The CDR3 coding sequence is TGTGCTAGTGGTTTGCCATCGACAGGAGCGAACACTGAAGCTTTCTTT. Its translation is CASGLPSTGANTEAFF.

The rearrangement joins TRBV30 to TRBJ2-1, with 7 bases identical to TRBD2. Germline trimming cut 6 bases from V and 1 base from J; bases unmatched to any gene: 12. Looked up from germline, CDR1 is GTSNPN and CDR2 is SVGIG (reference sequence). The CDR3 extends over 16 amino acids. The CDR3 region is CACGLATSVSYNEQFF. The CDR3 coding sequence is TGTGCCTGCGGTCTAGCCACTAGCGTTTCCTACAATGAGCAGTTCTTC. Drawing the rest from reference TRBV30 and TRBJ2-1, the complete variable domain is SQTIHQWPATLVQPVGSPLSLECTVEGTSNPNLYWYRQAAGRGLQLLFYSVGIGQISSEVPQNLSASRPQDRQFILSSKKLLLSDSGFYLCACGLATSVSYNEQFFGPGTRLTVL.

The chain employs TRBV5-6 and TRBJ1-1, with D tentatively TRBD1 (5 bases). Trimming removed 0 bases at V and 4 bases at J, with 7 bases between. CDR1 SGHDT and CDR2 YYEEEE come from the germline V gene. This CDR3 spans 13 amino acids. The CDR3 nucleotides are TGTGCCAGCAGCTTGGGGAGGGGCACTGAAGCTTTCTTT. Its translation is CASSLGRGTEAFF.

The genes are TRBV27 and TRBJ2-3; D unresolved. This CDR3 comprises 14 residues. Trimming removed 8 bases at V and 4 bases at J, with 16 bases between. From germline, CDR1 is MNHEY and CDR2 SMNVEV (reference sequence). The CDR3 DNA follows: TGTGCCAGCGGATTGAGGCATGGATCAGATACGCAGTATTTT. This gives the protein CASGLRHGSDTQYF.

The chain is built from TRBV9 and TRBJ1-5; possible D gene TRBD1, 5 bases. Germline V gene lookup returns CDR1 SGDLS and CDR2 YYNGEE. Trimming removed 0 bases from V and 6 bases from J, with 13 bases in between. This CDR3 is built from 15 residues. The CDR3 region is CASSVDGATGQPQHF. As DNA, the CDR3 is TGTGCCAGCAGCGTAGATGGGGCGACGGGTCAGCCCCAGCATTTT.

The rearrangement joins TRBV6-1 to TRBJ1-2, with 7 bases identical to TRBD1. V was clipped by 2 bases and J by 5 bases; unmatched bases: 5. CDR1 MNHNS and CDR2 SASEGT come from the germline V gene. The CDR3 is 14 residues long. Here the CDR3 DNA reads TGTGCCAGCAGTGAATTAATGACAGGGTATGGCTACACCTTC. It encodes CASSELMTGYGYTF.

In its sample, this clone was seen once. The V and J genes are TRBV7-9 and TRBJ1-1, with 10 bases fitting TRBD1. CDR1 is SEHNR and CDR2 is FQNEAQ in the germline V gene (reference sequence). V shed 4 bases and J 7 bases; nucleotides not matched to a gene: 12. This CDR3 is 16 amino acids long. The CDR3 DNA is TGTGCCAGCAGCTCGGACAGGGGGATTGGCCCCTTTGAAGCTTTCTTT. This sequence encodes CASSSDRGIGPFEAFF.

This chain connects TRBV19 to TRBJ1-5; D is perhaps TRBD1 (5 bases). V was clipped by 6 bases and J by 6 bases, with 12 bases between them. Germline V lookup: CDR1 LNHDA, CDR2 SQIVND (reference sequence). This CDR3 spans 13 amino acids. The CDR3 nucleotides are TGTGCCAGTAGCCCCCAGGGTTCTCAGCCCCAGCATTTT. Protein product: CASSPQGSQPQHF.

The V gene is TRBV7-9, the J gene TRBJ1-5; 10 positions match TRBD1. The CDR3 totals 15 residues. Losses at the gene ends were 4 bases for V and 6 bases for J; bases not matched to a gene: 6. Germline V lookup: CDR1 SEHNR, CDR2 FQNEAQ (reference sequence). CDR3 protein: CASSSTGQGIQPQHF. In DNA, the CDR3 is TGTGCCAGCAGCTCAACGGGACAGGGGATTCAGCCCCAGCATTTT.

The J gene is TRBJ1-4, the V gene TRBV7-9, with a weak D call TRBD1 (6 bases). The germline V gene has CDR1 SEHNR and CDR2 FQNEAQ (reference sequence). This CDR3 is 16 amino acids long. V was clipped by 2 bases and J by 10 bases, with 20 bases between them. CDR3 nucleotides: TGTGCCAGCAGCTTAATATCGGTACCAGGGGTTGGAAAACTGTTTTTT. Its translation is CASSLISVPGVGKLFF.

The V call is TRBV7-9, the J call TRBJ1-3; a weak D match, TRBD1 (5 bases). Germline V CDR1 and CDR2: SEHNR, FQNEAQ (reference sequence). V dropped 0 bases and J dropped 8 bases, with 20 bases sitting between them. This CDR3 has 17 residues. The CDR3 protein is CASSLADGGILGDTIYF. The CDR3 nucleotides are TGTGCCAGCAGCTTAGCGGACGGGGGAATCTTGGGTGACACCATATATTTT.

The chain carries TRBV6-5 and TRBJ1-1; D is perhaps TRBD1 (6 bases). The CDR3 has 14 residues. Looked up from germline, CDR1 is MNHEY and CDR2 is SVGAGI. V was shortened by 5 bases and J by 1 base, with 11 bases between the two germline ends. CDR3 in DNA: TGTGCCAGCAGTACAACAGGGTCGAACACTGAAGCTTTCTTT. It specifies CASSTTGSNTEAFF.

The CDR3, as DNA: TGTGCCAGCAGCGCCGGAGGACCTATTGAAGCTTTCTTT. Translation gives CASSAGGPIEAFF. This chain joins TRBV6-6 and TRBJ1-1; no reliable D call. The CDR3 is 13 amino acids. In germline, CDR1 is MNHNY, CDR2 SVGAGI (reference sequence). The V end was cut by 6 bases, the J end by 7 bases, with 15 bases between.